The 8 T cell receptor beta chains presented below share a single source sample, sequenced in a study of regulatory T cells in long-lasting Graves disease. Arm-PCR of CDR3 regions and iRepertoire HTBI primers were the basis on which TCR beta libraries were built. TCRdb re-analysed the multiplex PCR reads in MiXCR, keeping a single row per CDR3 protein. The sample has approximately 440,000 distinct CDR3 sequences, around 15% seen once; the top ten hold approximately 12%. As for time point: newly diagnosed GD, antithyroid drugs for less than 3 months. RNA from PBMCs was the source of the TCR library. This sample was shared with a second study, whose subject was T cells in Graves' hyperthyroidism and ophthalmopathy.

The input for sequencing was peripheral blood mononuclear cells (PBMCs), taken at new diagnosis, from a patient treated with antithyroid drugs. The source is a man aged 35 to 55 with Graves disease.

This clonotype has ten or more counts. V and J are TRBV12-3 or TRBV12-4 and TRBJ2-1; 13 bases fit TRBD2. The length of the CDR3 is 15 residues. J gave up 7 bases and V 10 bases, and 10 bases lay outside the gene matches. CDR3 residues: CATSPGLAGINEQFF. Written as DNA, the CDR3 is TGTGCCACTTCACCGGGACTAGCGGGAATAAATGAGCAGTTCTTC.

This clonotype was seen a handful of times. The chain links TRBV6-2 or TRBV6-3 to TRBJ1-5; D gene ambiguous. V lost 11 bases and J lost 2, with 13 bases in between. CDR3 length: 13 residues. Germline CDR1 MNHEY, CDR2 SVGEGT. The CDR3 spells CAGRGGGNQPQHF. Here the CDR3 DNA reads TGTGCCGGCCGAGGCGGCGGCAATCAGCCCCAGCATTTT.

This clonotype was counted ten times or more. The CDR3, as DNA: TGCGCCAGCAGCCAAGGCCACGAGTCCGCGGGTACGCAGTATTTT. This codes for CASSQGHESAGTQYF. The gene calls are TRBV5-1 and TRBJ2-3; a weak D match, TRBD2 (5 bases). The CDR3 runs 15 residues. Trimming removed 4 bases at V and 8 bases at J, with 20 bases between. The V gene's germline CDR1 is SGHRS and CDR2 YFSETQ.

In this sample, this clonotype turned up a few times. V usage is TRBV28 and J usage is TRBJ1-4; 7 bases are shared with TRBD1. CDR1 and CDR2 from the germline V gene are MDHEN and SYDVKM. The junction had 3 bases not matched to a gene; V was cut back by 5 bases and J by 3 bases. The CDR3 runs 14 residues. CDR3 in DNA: TGTGCCAGCAGTGTCGGGACAGCTAATGAAAAACTGTTTTTT. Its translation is CASSVGTANEKLFF.

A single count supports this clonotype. CDR3 region: CSVEIQGRGTEAFF. In DNA, the CDR3 is TGCAGCGTTGAAATCCAGGGGAGGGGCACTGAAGCTTTCTTT. V usage is TRBV29-1 and J usage is TRBJ1-1, with D possibly matching TRBD1 (6 bases). The V end lost 2 bases, the J end lost 4 bases, and 14 bases lay between the germline ends. The CDR3 loop spans 14 amino acids. In germline, CDR1 is SQVTM, CDR2 ANQGSEA.

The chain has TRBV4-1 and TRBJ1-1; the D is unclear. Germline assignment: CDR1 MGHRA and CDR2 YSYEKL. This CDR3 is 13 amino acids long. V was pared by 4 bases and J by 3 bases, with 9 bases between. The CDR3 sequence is CASSLTRYTEAFF. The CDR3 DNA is TGCGCCAGCAGCCTGACACGATACACTGAAGCTTTCTTT.

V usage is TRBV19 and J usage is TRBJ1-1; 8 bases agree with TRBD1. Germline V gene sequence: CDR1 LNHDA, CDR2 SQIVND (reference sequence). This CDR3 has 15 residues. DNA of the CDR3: TGTGCTACAAGACTCAGGGGGCGCGAGGACACTGAAGCTTTCTTT. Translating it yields CATRLRGREDTEAFF.

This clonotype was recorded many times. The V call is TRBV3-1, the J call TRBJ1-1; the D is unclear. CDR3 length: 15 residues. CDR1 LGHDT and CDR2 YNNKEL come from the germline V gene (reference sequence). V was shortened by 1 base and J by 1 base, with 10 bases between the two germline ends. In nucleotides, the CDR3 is TGTGCCAGCAGCCAAGGGTGGCCGAGGAACACTGAAGCTTTCTTT. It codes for CASSQGWPRNTEAFF.